The 29 T cell receptor beta chains below all came from one sample that was sequenced in a study of vaccination effects on CD4 cells after COVID-19 (dated by TCRdb to the early 2020s). In the ViraFEST assay, PBMC were stimulated with viral peptide pools, and TCR sequencing was then used to find antigen-specific CD4+ T cell clonotypes based on their expansion. After about 9 days of culture, CD4+ T cells were isolated with the EasySep CD4+ T cell isolation kit. Healthy vaccine recipients had no prior SARS-CoV-2 infection, confirmed by negative nucleocapsid antibodies before and after vaccination. No antigen has been identified for these receptors. The library was prepared using the immunoSEQ multiplex PCR assay. What TCRdb holds here is the immuneACCESS table cut down to in-frame rearrangements. Part of the clones is not present; checked against another copy, under half of the missing clones reflect an unresolved V gene, and the others are unexplained. This sample comprises roughly 63,000 clones, approximately 80% of them detected only once. More than 10% of the sample comes from the top ten.

Sample: CD4+ T cells from PBMCs cultured with SARS-CoV-2 spike peptides, taken before COVID-19 vaccination. According to the study, the label for this sample's cell subset or site signals: SARS-CoV-2 spike overlapping peptide pool stimulation. These receptors were obtained from a human donor who received a COVID-19 vaccine.

This chain uses TRBV19 with TRBJ2-1; D gene ambiguous. CDR3 size: 13 residues. Trimming took 8 bases from V and 0 from J, leaving 8 bases between them. Germline-derived CDR1 and CDR2 are LNHDA and SQIVND (reference sequence). The CDR3 here is CASQGYSYNEQFF. The CDR3 region has the DNA TGTGCCAGTCAAGGGTACTCCTACAATGAGCAGTTCTTC.

This chain uses TRBV9 with TRBJ2-3, with TRBD2 identical over 8 bases. Trimming took 2 bases from V and 5 from J; bases not matched to a gene: 1. Germline values: CDR1 SGDLS, CDR2 YYNGEE. CDR3 size: 13 residues. CDR3 region: CASSVTSGDTQYF. Written as DNA, the CDR3 is TGTGCCAGCAGCGTTACTAGCGGAGATACGCAGTATTTT.

This clone was counted once. V usage is TRBV4-1 and J usage is TRBJ2-2; tentatively, D is TRBD2 (7 bases). V lost 1 base, J lost 4 bases, and 10 bases lay in between. The CDR3 has 15 amino acids. Germline V gene lookup returns CDR1 MGHRA and CDR2 YSYEKL. CDR3 residues: CASSQAGGRTGELFF. The CDR3 DNA reads TGCGCCAGCAGCCAAGCCGGGGGGCGCACCGGGGAGCTGTTTTTT.

The V call is TRBV30, the J call TRBJ1-5, with D possibly TRBD1 on 5 matching bases. The CDR3 length is 13 residues. CDR1 GTSNPN and CDR2 SVGIG come from the germline V gene (reference sequence). The V end lost 4 bases, the J end lost 5 bases, and 12 bases lay between the germline ends. This chain's CDR3 is CAWNRGDYQPQHF. The CDR3 coding sequence is TGTGCCTGGAATCGGGGGGATTATCAGCCCCAGCATTTT.

In regard to this clone: The CDR3 does not end in the conserved phenylalanine or tryptophan, so this is likely a read error. The DNA is omitted, as the CDR3 cannot be located on it reliably, and the CDR3 follows TCRdb's listing. This chain links TRBV5-6 with TRBJ1-1. The CDR3 numbers 15 amino acids, ends counted. Looked up from germline, CDR1 is SGHDT and CDR2 is YYEEEE. CDR3 sequence: CASSLDGRDGLGVCV.

The chain has TRBV9 and TRBJ2-5; the D gene is possibly TRBD2 (7 bases). Deletions cut 3 bases from V and 2 bases from J, with 14 bases between. CDR1 is SGDLS and CDR2 is YYNGEE in the germline V gene. The CDR3 spans 15 residues. The CDR3 DNA follows: TGTGCCAGCAGCGCCTATGGGAGGGGGCAAGAGACCCAGTACTTC. It encodes CASSAYGRGQETQYF.

This clone was observed a few times. This chain uses TRBV28 with TRBJ2-4; 8 bases are shared with TRBD2. The germline V gene has CDR1 MDHEN and CDR2 SYDVKM. The CDR3 is 16 residues long. After removal of 5 bases from V and 5 bases from J, the junction contained 11 bases not matched to a gene. CDR3 in amino acids: CASSPGGSFGQNIQYF. CDR3 in DNA: TGTGCCAGCAGTCCGGGAGGGTCTTTCGGCCAAAACATTCAGTACTTC.

The rearrangement joins TRBV30 to TRBJ2-5; 11 nucleotides align to TRBD1. The V segment lost 5 bases and the J segment 4 bases; nucleotides outside the gene matches: 6. This CDR3 comprises 14 residues. Germline CDR1 reads GTSNPN; CDR2 reads SVGIG (reference sequence). As DNA, the CDR3 is TGTGCCTGGTCCGGGACAGGGGGTTCAGAGACCCAGTACTTC. Its translation: CAWSGTGGSETQYF.

V and J are TRBV12-3 or TRBV12-4 and TRBJ2-5, with D perhaps given as TRBD1 or TRBD2 (6 bases each). CDR3 size: 13 residues. V was pared by 1 base and J by 6 bases, with 9 bases between. This chain's CDR3 is CASSLVGGKTQYF. The CDR3 nucleotides read TGTGCCAGCAGTTTAGTAGGGGGGAAGACCCAGTACTTC.

The V gene is TRBV27, the J gene TRBJ1-4, with TRBD1 matching 10 bases. Germline assignment: CDR1 MNHEY and CDR2 SMNVEV (reference sequence). This CDR3 comprises 15 residues. The V and J ends lost 5 bases and 4 bases, in that order; junction bases with no gene match: 4. The CDR3 spells CASSPGQGYNEKLFF. The CDR3 coding sequence is TGTGCCAGCAGTCCGGGACAGGGGTATAATGAAAAACTGTTTTTT.

This clone was observed a few times. The chain recombines TRBV5-4 with TRBJ1-1; D ambiguous. CDR3 length equals 16 residues. Deletions cut 1 base from V and 6 bases from J, with 19 bases between. Per the germline V gene, CDR1 is SGHNT and CDR2 is YYREEE (reference sequence). In DNA form, the CDR3 reads TGTGCCAGCAGCTTGAAGTTAGGAACCCAACAACCTGAAGCTTTCTTT. Its translation: CASSLKLGTQQPEAFF.

V and J are TRBV9 and TRBJ2-2, with TRBD1 matching 9 bases. Germline-derived CDR1 and CDR2 are SGDLS and YYNGEE. The CDR3 runs to 14 residues. The trim removed 4 bases at V and 7 bases at J, leaving 5 bases unmatched. The chain's CDR3 is CASSPLTGGGELFF. In DNA, the CDR3 is TGTGCCAGCAGCCCCCTGACAGGGGGCGGGGAGCTGTTTTTT. Looking up the rest from reference TRBV9 and TRBJ2-2 gives the full variable domain: DSGVTQTPKHLITATGQRVTLRCSPRSGDLSVYWYQQSLDQGLQFLIQYYNGEERAKGNILERFSAQQFPDLHSELNLSSLELGDSALYFCASSPLTGGGELFFGEGSRLTVL.

This clone was seen a handful of times. The chain recombines TRBV9 with TRBJ2-1, with D perhaps TRBD1 (7 bases). V gave up 3 bases and J gave up 2 bases, with 12 bases separating them. The germline V gene has CDR1 SGDLS and CDR2 YYNGEE. The length of the CDR3 is 15 residues. CDR3 nucleotides: TGTGCCAGCAGCGGACTAGGGACAGCCTACAATGAGCAGTTCTTC. Translation: CASSGLGTAYNEQFF.

The chain is built from TRBV3-1 (or the pseudogene TRBV3-2) and TRBJ2-3, with 10 bases fitting TRBD2. Germline V gene data show CDR1 as LGHDT and CDR2 as YNNKEL (reference sequence). This CDR3 region has 17 residues. The V gene end was trimmed by 4 bases and the J gene end by 6 bases; junction bases not matched to a gene: 13. CDR3 protein: CASSPITSGAPSDTQYF. The CDR3 region has the DNA TGTGCCAGCAGCCCAATCACTAGCGGGGCCCCCAGCGATACGCAGTATTTT.

V usage is TRBV9 and J usage is TRBJ2-2; 8 nucleotides agree with TRBD1. Germline CDR1 reads SGDLS; CDR2 reads YYNGEE. The length of the CDR3 is 18 residues. The trim removed 4 bases at V and 6 bases at J, leaving 17 bases unmatched. CDR3 coding DNA: TGTGCCAGCAGCAAAACAACCCCACAGGGGGTGTTTTCCGGGGAGCTGTTTTTT. Residues: CASSKTTPQGVFSGELFF. Together with reference TRBV9 and TRBJ2-2, the CDR3 gives the full variable domain: DSGVTQTPKHLITATGQRVTLRCSPRSGDLSVYWYQQSLDQGLQFLIQYYNGEERAKGNILERFSAQQFPDLHSELNLSSLELGDSALYFCASSKTTPQGVFSGELFFGEGSRLTVL.

The chain carries TRBV12-3 or TRBV12-4 and TRBJ2-5; D gene unclear. V lost 3 bases, J lost 7 bases, and 6 bases lay in between. The CDR3 runs 11 residues. CDR3 in DNA: TGTGCCAGCAGTTTTCTTGTGACCCAGTACTTC. As protein: CASSFLVTQYF.

The V and J genes are TRBV11-1 and TRBJ1-3; no firm D call. This CDR3 has 15 amino acids. Trimming left V 5 bases short and J 2 bases short, with 13 bases between. The V gene's germline CDR1 is SGHAT and CDR2 FQDESV (reference sequence). CDR3 in DNA: TGTGCCAGCAGCCTGACTCGGACGGCTGGAAACACCATATATTTT. Amino acids: CASSLTRTAGNTIYF.

This chain uses TRBV19 with TRBJ2-4; D call uncertain. Looked up from germline, CDR1 is LNHDA and CDR2 is SQIVND (reference sequence). The CDR3 runs 12 residues. V was clipped by 2 bases and J by 5 bases, with 4 bases between them. The CDR3 spells CASSIRENIQYF. The CDR3, as DNA: TGTGCCAGTAGTATAAGGGAAAACATTCAGTACTTC.

The chain joins TRBV18 to TRBJ2-2; TRBD1 aligns across 8 bases. This CDR3 region has 17 residues. The germline V gene has CDR1 KGHSH and CDR2 LQKENI. V lost 3 bases, J lost 7 bases, and 13 bases stayed unmatched. The CDR3 DNA reads as TGTGCCAGCTCACCGTTTCCGGGACAGGAGTTTGGCGGGGAGCTGTTTTTT. This sequence encodes CASSPFPGQEFGGELFF.

J is TRBJ2-5 and V is TRBV5-1; TRBD1 matches 8 bases. CDR3 length: 14 residues. Germline assignment: CDR1 SGHRS and CDR2 YFSETQ. Unmatched junction bases numbered 5, after V lost 4 bases and J lost 3 bases. In DNA, the CDR3 is TGCGCCAGCAGCAGTCTGACAGGGGAAGAGACCCAGTACTTC. This codes for CASSSLTGEETQYF.

This chain uses TRBV12-3 or TRBV12-4 with TRBJ1-1, with no clear D. The CDR3 is 12 amino acids. The V end was cut by 3 bases, the J end by 0 bases, with 2 bases between. CDR3 coding DNA: TGTGCCAGCAGTTTTATGAACACTGAAGCTTTCTTT. It yields the protein CASSFMNTEAFF.

CDR3 in amino acids: CAWSPAPGQGRSPPYNEQFF. The CDR3 DNA reads TGTGCCTGGAGTCCGGCACCTGGACAGGGGAGGTCCCCACCCTACAATGAGCAGTTCTTC. This chain uses TRBV30 with TRBJ2-1; the match to TRBD1 covers 9 bases. The V segment lost 2 bases and the J segment 2 bases; nucleotides outside the gene matches: 19. Germline V gene data show CDR1 as GTSNPN and CDR2 as SVGIG (reference sequence). This CDR3 has 20 residues. Looking up the rest from reference TRBV30 and TRBJ2-1 gives the full variable domain: SQTIHQWPATLVQPVGSPLSLECTVEGTSNPNLYWYRQAAGRGLQLLFYSVGIGQISSEVPQNLSASRPQDRQFILSSKKLLLSDSGFYLCAWSPAPGQGRSPPYNEQFFGPGTRLTVL.

The chain joins TRBV30 to TRBJ2-3, with D unclear. The CDR3 sequence is 16 residues long. Trimming left V 2 bases short and J 2 bases short, with 17 bases between. In germline, CDR1 is GTSNPN, CDR2 SVGIG (reference sequence). As DNA, the CDR3 is TGTGCCTGGAGTAGAGACTGGATGAGTAACACAGATACGCAGTATTTT. The encoded protein is CAWSRDWMSNTDTQYF.

V and J are TRBV24-1 and TRBJ2-1; tentatively, D is TRBD2 (6 bases). This CDR3 comprises 16 residues. V was shortened by 3 bases and J by 2 bases, with 13 bases between the two germline ends. Germline CDR1 KGHDR, CDR2 SFDVKD. CDR3 residues: CATSDPRAGTYNEQFF. The CDR3 nucleotides read TGTGCCACCAGTGATCCGAGGGCGGGGACCTACAATGAGCAGTTCTTC.

The rearrangement links TRBV6-1 to TRBJ1-3; 7 bases align to TRBD1. CDR3 length: 17 amino acids. Per germline, CDR1 MNHNS and CDR2 SASEGT. After removal of 2 bases from V and 4 bases from J, the junction contained 11 bases not matched to a gene. CDR3 protein: CASSESVRGHLGNTIYF. CDR3 sequence (DNA): TGTGCCAGCAGTGAAAGCGTGAGGGGGCATCTCGGAAACACCATATATTTT.

This chain links TRBV18 with TRBJ1-5; maybe TRBD1 (6 bases). Germline lookup yields CDR1 KGHSH and CDR2 LQKENI. V dropped 4 bases and J dropped 6 bases, with 13 bases sitting between them. The CDR3 length is 14 residues. CDR3 amino acids: CASSLNRVGQPQHF. CDR3 DNA: TGTGCCAGCTCACTCAACAGGGTCGGTCAGCCCCAGCATTTT.

The chain combines TRBV5-8 with TRBJ1-4; unclear D gene. The V end lost 0 bases, the J end lost 4 bases, and 10 bases lay between the germline ends. The CDR3 is 15 amino acids. Germline V gene lookup returns CDR1 SGHTS and CDR2 YDEGEE. For the CDR3, the DNA is TGTGCCAGCAGCTTGGAAACTCTTGATAATGAAAAACTGTTTTTT. Encoded protein: CASSLETLDNEKLFF.

The chain has TRBV9 and TRBJ2-3; D ambiguous. Germline CDR1 SGDLS, CDR2 YYNGEE. The V gene lost 0 bases and the J gene lost 3 bases, with 2 bases spanning the gap. The CDR3 is 12 amino acids. CDR3 loop: CASSVETDTQYF. As DNA, the CDR3 is TGTGCCAGCAGCGTAGAAACAGATACGCAGTATTTT.

The chain is built from TRBV6-1 and TRBJ1-1, with D tentatively TRBD1 (6 bases). CDR1 is MNHNS and CDR2 is SASEGT in the germline V gene. The CDR3 is 16 amino acids. V shed 4 bases and J shed 0 bases, with 15 bases lying between them. The CDR3 is CASSVRLGDMNTEAFF. The DNA for the CDR3 is TGTGCCAGCAGTGTCCGGTTGGGGGACATGAACACTGAAGCTTTCTTT.